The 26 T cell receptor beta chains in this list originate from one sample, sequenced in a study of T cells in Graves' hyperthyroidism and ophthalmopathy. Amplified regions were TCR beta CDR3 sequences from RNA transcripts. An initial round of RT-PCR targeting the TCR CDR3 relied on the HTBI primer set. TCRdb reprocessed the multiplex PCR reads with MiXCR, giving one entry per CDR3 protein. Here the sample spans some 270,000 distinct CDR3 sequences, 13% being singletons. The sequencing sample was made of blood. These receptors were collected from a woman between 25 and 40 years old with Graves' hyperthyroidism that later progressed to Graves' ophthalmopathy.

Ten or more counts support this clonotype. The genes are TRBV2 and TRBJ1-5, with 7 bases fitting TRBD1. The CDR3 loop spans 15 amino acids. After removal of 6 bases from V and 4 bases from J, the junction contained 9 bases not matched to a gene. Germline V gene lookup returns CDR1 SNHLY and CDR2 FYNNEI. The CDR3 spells CASRAGTAKNQPQHF. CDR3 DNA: TGTGCCAGCAGAGCCGGGACAGCTAAAAATCAGCCCCAGCATTTT.

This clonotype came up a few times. The CDR3 loop reads CASSLIAGEKLFF. As DNA, the CDR3 is TGTGCCAGCAGCTTGATCGCGGGTGAAAAACTGTTTTTT. The chain joins TRBV7-6 to TRBJ1-4; D gene uncertain. The CDR3 has 13 residues. With 3 bases removed from V and 7 bases from J, the gap between germline ends came to 9 bases. CDR1 and CDR2 from the germline V gene are SGHVS and FNYEAQ. The complete variable domain, with remaining parts taken from reference TRBV7-6 and TRBJ1-4, reads GAGVSQSPRYKVTKRGQDVALRCDPISGHVSLYWYRQALGQGPEFLTYFNYEAQQDKSGLPNDRFSAERPEGSISTLTIQRTEQRDSAMYRCASSLIAGEKLFFGSGTQLSVL.

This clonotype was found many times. The CDR3 spells CASSLDRAKDTDTQYF. In DNA, the CDR3 is TGTGCCAGCAGTTTAGACAGGGCAAAAGACACAGATACGCAGTATTTT. The genes are TRBV12-3 or TRBV12-4 and TRBJ2-3; D may be TRBD1 (6 bases). V was clipped by 1 base and J by 2 bases, with 13 bases between them. The CDR3 loop spans 16 amino acids.

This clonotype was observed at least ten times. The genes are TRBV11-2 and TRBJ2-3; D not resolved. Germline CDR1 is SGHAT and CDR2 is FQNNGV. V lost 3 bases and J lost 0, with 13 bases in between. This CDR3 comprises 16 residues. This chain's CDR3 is CASSFSVTVSTDTQYF. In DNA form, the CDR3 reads TGTGCCAGCAGCTTCTCCGTAACAGTTAGCACAGATACGCAGTATTTT.

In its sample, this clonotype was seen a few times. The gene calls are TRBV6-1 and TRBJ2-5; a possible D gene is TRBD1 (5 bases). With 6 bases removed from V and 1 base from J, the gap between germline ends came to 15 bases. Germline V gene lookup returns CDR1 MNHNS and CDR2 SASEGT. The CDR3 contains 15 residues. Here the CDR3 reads CASSLTESFQETQYF. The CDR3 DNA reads TGTGCCAGCAGCCTGACAGAATCCTTCCAAGAGACCCAGTACTTC.

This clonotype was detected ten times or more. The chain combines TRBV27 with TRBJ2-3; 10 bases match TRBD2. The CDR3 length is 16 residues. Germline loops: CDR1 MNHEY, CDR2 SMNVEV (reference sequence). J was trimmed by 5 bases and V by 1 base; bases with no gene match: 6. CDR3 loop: CASSLWPSGSIDTQYF. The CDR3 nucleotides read TGTGCCAGCAGTTTATGGCCTAGCGGGAGTATAGATACGCAGTATTTT.

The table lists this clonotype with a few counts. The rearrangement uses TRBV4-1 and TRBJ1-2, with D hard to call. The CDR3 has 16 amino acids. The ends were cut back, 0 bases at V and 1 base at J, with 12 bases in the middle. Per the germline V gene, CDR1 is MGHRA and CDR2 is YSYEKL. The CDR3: CASSQEMQTINYGYTF. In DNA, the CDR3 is TGCGCCAGCAGCCAAGAGATGCAGACGATTAACTATGGCTACACCTTC.

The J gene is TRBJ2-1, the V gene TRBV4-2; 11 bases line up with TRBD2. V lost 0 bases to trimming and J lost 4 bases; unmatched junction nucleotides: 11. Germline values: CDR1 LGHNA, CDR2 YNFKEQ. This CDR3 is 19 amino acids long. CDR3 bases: TGTGCCAGCAGCCAAGACGAGACTAGCGGGGAACTATATTACAATGAGCAGTTCTTC. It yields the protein CASSQDETSGELYYNEQFF.

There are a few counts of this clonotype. In DNA, the CDR3 is TGCAGTGCTAGTTTGATCGGGGAGTATGGCTACACCTTC. This encodes CSASLIGEYGYTF. The V gene is TRBV20-1, the J gene TRBJ1-2; D unclear. Trimming pared 3 bases from V and 5 bases from J, leaving 13 bases between. This CDR3 has 13 residues. Germline CDR1 is DFQATT and CDR2 is SNEGSKA (reference sequence).

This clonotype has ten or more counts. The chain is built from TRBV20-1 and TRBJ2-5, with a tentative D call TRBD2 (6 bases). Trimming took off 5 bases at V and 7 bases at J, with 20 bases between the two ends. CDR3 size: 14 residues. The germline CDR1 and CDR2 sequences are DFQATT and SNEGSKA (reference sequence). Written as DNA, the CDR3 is TGCAGTGCTGGAACCGGGACTGGACGGGGGACCCAGTACTTC. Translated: CSAGTGTGRGTQYF.

CDR3 loop: CASSQGSQPQHF. CDR3 coding DNA: TGTGCCAGCAGCCAAGGGTCTCAGCCCCAGCATTTT. V is TRBV14 and J is TRBJ1-5; no clear D. CDR1 and CDR2 (germline): SGHDN, FVKESK. The CDR3 totals 12 residues. Deletions cut 1 base from V and 6 bases from J, with 4 bases between.

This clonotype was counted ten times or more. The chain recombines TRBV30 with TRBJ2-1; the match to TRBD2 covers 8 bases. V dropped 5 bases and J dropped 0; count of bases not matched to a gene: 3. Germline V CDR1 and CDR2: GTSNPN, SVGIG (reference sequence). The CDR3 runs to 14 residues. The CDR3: CAWERGYSYNEQFF. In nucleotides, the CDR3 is TGTGCCTGGGAGCGGGGGTACTCCTACAATGAGCAGTTCTTC.

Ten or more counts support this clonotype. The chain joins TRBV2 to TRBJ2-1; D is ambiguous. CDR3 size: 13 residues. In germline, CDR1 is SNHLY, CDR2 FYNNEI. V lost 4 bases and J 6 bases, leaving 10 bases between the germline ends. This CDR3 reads CASSGNSVNEQFF. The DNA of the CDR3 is TGTGCCAGCAGTGGGAACTCGGTCAATGAGCAGTTCTTC.

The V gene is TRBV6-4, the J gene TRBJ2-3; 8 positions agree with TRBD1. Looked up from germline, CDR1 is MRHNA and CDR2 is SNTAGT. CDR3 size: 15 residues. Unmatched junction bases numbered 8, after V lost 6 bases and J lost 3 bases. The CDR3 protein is CASSSTGVPTDTQYF. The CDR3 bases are TGTGCCAGCAGCTCGACAGGGGTTCCGACAGATACGCAGTATTTT.

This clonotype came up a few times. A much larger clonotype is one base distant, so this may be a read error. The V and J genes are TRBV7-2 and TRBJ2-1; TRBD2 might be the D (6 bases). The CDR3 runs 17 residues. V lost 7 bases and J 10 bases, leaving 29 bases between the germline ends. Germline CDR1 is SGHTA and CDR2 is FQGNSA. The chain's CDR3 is CASNSSEGLSRPGEQFF. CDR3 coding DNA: TGTGCCAGCAACTCGTCCGAGGGACTCTCACGCCCTGGAGAGCAGTTCTTC.

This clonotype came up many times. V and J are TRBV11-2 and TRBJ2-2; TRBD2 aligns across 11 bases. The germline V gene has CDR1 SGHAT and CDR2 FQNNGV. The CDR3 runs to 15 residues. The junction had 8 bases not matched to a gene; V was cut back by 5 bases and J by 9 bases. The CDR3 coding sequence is TGTGCCAGCAGCCAACTTAGCGGGAGGGCCCGGGAGCTGTTTTTT. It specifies CASSQLSGRARELFF.

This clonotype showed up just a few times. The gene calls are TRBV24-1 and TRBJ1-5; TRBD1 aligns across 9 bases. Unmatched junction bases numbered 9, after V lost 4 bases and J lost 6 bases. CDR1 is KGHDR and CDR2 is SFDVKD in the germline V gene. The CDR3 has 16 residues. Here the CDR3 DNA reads TGTGCCACCAGTGACACGGGACAGGGAGGCGGTCAGCCCCAGCATTTT. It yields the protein CATSDTGQGGGQPQHF.

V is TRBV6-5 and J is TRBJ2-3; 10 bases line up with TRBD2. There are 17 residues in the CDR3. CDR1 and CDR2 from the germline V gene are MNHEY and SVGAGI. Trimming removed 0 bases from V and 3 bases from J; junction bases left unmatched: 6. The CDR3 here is CASSYSGLATRTDTQYF. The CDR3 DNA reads TGTGCCAGCAGTTACTCGGGACTAGCGACAAGAACAGATACGCAGTATTTT.

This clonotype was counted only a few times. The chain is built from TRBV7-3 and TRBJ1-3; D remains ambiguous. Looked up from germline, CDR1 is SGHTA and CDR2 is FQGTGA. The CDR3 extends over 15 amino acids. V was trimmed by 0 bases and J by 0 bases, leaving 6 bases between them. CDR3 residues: CASSLTGLSGNTIYF. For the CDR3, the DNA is TGTGCCAGCAGCTTAACAGGGCTCTCTGGAAACACCATATATTTT.

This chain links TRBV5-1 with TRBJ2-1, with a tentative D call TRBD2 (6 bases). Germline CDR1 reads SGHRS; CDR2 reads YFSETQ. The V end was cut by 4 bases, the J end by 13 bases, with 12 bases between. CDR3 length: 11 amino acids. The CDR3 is CASSLEGKQFF. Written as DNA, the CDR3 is TGCGCCAGCAGCCTGGAGGGGAAACAGTTCTTC.

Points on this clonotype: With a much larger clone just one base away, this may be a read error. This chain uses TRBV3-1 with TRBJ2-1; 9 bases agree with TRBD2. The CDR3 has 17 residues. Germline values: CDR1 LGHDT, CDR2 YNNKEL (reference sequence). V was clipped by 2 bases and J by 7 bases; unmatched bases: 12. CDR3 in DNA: TGTGCCAGCAGCCAAAGGGCAGGACCAGCGGGAGGAAATGAGCAGTTCTTC. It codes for CASSQRAGPAGGNEQFF.

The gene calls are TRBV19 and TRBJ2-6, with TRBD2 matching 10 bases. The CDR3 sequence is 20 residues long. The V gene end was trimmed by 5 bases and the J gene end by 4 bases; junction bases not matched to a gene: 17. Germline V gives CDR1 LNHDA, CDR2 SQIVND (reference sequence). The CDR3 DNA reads TGTGCCAGTAGTGTCAGAGGGTCGGCTAGCGGGAGTGGCGGGGCCAACGTCCTGACTTTC. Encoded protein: CASSVRGSASGSGGANVLTF.

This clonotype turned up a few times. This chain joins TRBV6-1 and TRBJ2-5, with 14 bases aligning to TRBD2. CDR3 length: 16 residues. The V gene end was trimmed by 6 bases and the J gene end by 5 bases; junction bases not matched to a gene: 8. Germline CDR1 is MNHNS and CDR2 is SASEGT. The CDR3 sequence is CASSRLAGGPGETQYF. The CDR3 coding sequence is TGTGCCAGCAGCCGACTAGCGGGAGGGCCGGGCGAGACCCAGTACTTC.

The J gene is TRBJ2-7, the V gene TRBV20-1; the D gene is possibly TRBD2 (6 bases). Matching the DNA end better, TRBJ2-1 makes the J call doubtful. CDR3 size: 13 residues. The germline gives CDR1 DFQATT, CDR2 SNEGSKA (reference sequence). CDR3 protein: CSASARLGYEQFF. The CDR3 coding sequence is TGCAGTGCTAGCGCGAGACTAGGCTACGAGCAGTTCTTC.

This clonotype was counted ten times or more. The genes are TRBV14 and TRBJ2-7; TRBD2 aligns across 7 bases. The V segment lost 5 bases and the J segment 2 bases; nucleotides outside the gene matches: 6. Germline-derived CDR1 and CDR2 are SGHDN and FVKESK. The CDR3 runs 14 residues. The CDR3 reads CASSTPGLPYEQYF. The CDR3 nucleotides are TGTGCCAGCAGCACCCCGGGACTACCCTACGAGCAGTACTTC.

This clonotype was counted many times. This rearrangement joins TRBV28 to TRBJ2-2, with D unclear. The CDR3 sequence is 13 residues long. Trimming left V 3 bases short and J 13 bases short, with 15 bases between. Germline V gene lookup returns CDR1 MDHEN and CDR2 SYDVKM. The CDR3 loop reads CASSLTTDGLLFF. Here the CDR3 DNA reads TGTGCCAGCAGTTTGACAACCGACGGGTTGCTGTTTTTT.